This note documents a single T cell receptor (beta chain) sequence. Here immunoSEQ multiplex PCR was the method, and the copy in TCRdb shows in-frame clones only, minus some. The sample lists approximately 24,000 clones; 91% were seen once. The record originates from a study of untreated major depressive disorder. Each depressed patient was matched pairwise with a non-depressed control on sex, age, current smoking status and body mass index. Depression in patients ranged from moderate to severe. Sequencing was performed on CD4+ T cells from PBMCs. This TCR was sampled from a woman in her thirties with major depressive disorder.

The CDR3 region has the DNA TGTGCCAGCAGGCCGGCCCCCGCTCTTCGGGGCAATCAGCCCCAGCATTTT. It specifies CASRPAPALRGNQPQHF. V is TRBV27 and J is TRBJ1-5, with D uncertain. V lost 6 bases to trimming and J lost 2 bases, with 20 bases between them. CDR3 size: 17 residues. CDR1 and CDR2 from the germline V gene are MNHEY and SMNVEV (reference sequence).